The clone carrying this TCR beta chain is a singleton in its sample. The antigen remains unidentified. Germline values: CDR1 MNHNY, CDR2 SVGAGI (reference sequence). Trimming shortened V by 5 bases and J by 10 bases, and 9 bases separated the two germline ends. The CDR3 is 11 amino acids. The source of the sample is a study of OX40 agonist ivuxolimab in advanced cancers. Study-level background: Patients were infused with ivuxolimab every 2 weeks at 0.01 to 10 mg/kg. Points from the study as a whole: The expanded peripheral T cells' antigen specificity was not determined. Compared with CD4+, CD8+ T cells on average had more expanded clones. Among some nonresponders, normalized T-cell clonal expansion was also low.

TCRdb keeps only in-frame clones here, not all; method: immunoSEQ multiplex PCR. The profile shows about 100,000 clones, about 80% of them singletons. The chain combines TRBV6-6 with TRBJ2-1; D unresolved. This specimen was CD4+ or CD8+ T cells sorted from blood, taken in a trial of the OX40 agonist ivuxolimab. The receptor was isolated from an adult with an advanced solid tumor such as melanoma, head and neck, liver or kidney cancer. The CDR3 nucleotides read TGTGCCAGCAGTACAACCGGGGAGCAGTTCTTC. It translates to CASSTTGEQFF.